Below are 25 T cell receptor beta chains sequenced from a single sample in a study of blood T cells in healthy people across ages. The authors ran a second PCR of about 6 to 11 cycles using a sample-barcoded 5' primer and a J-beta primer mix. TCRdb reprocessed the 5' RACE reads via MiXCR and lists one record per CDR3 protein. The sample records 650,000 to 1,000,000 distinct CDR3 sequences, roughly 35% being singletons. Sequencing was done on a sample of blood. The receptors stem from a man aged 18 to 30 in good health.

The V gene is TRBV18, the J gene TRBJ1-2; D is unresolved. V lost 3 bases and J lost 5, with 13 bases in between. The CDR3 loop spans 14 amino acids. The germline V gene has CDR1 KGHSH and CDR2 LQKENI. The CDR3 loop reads CASSPGQQRYGYTF. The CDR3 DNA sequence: TGTGCCAGCTCACCCGGTCAGCAGAGATATGGCTACACCTTC.

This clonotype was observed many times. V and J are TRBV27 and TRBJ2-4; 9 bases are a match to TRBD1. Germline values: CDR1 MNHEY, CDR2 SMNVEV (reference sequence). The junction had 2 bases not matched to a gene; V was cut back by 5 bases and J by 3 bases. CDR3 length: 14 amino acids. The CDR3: CASSPGQGKNIQYF. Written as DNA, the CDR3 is TGTGCCAGCAGTCCGGGACAGGGCAAAAACATTCAGTACTTC.

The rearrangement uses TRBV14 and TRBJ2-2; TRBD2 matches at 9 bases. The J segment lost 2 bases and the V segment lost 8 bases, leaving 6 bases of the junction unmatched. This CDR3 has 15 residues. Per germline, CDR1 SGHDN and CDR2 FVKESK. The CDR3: CASHSAGGNTGELFF. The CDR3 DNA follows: TGTGCCAGCCACTCAGCGGGGGGTAACACCGGGGAGCTGTTTTTT. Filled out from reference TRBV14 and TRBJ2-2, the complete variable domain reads EAGVTQFPSHSVIEKGQTVTLRCDPISGHDNLYWYRRVMGKEIKFLLHFVKESKQDESGMPNNRFLAERTGGTYSTLKVQPAELEDSGVYFCASHSAGGNTGELFFGEGSRLTVL.

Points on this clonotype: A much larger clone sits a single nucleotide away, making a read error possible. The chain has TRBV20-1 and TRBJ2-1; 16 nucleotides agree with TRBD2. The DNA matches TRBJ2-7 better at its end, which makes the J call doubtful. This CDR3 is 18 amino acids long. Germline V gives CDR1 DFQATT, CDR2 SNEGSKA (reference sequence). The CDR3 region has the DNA TGCAGTGCTACCGGGACTAGCGGGGGGGCAGCTAGTTACAATGAGCAGTACTTC. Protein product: CSATGTSGGAASYNEQYF.

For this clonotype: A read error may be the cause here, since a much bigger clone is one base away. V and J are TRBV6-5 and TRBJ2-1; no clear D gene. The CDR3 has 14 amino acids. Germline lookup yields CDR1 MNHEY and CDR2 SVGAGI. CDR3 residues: CASSLKSEYNGQFF. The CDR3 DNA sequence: TGTGCCAGCAGCCTAAAGTCCGAATACAATGGGCAGTTCTTC.

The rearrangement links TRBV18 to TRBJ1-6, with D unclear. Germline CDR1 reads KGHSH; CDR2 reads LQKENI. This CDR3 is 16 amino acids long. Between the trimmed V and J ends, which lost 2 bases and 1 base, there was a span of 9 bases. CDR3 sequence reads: CASSPTEPSYNSPLHF. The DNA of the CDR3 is TGTGCCAGCTCACCAACAGAGCCGTCCTATAATTCACCCCTCCACTTT.

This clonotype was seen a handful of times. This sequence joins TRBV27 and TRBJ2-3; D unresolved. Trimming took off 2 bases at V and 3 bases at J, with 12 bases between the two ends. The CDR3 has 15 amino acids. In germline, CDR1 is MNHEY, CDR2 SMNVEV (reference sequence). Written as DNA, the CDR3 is TGTGCCAGCAGTTTACTCGTCCACCATACAGATACGCAGTATTTT. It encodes CASSLLVHHTDTQYF.

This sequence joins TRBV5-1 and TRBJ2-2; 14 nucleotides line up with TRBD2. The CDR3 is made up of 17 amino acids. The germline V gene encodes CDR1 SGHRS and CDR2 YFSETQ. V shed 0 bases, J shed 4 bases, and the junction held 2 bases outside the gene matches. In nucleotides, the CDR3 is TGCGCCAGCAGCTTGGCCGGACTAGCGGGGGGCACCGGGGAGCTGTTTTTT. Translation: CASSLAGLAGGTGELFF.

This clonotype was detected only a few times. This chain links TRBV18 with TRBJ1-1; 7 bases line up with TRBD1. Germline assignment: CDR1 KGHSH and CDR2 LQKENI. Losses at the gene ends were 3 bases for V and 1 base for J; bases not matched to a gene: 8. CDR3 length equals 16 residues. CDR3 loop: CASSPQGGDGNTEAFF. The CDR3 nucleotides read TGTGCCAGCTCACCCCAGGGGGGTGATGGGAACACTGAAGCTTTCTTT.

The CDR3 DNA reads as TGTGCCAGCACGCAGAGGACGGTGAACACTGAAGCTTTCTTT. It yields the protein CASTQRTVNTEAFF. This chain uses TRBV12-3 or TRBV12-4 with TRBJ1-1, with D hard to call. This CDR3 contains 14 residues. V lost 7 bases and J lost 0, with 12 bases in between.

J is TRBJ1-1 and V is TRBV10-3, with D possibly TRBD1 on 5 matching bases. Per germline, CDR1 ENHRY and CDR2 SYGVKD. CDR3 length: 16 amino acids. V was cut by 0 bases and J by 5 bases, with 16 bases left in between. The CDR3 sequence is CAISESGVGDGTEAFF. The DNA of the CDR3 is TGTGCCATCAGTGAGTCTGGTGTGGGGGACGGAACTGAAGCTTTCTTT.

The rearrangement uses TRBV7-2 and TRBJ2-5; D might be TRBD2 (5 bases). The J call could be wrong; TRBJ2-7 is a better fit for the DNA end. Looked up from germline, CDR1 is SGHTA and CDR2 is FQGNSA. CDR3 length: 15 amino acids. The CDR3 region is CASSASPGSSYEQYF. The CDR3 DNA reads TGTGCCAGCAGCGCATCCCCGGGATCCTCCTACGAGCAGTACTTC.

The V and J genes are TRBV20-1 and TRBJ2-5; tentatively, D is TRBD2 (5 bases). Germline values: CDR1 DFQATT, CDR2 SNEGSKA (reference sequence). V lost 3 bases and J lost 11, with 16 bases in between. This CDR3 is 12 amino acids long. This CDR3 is CSARDREHEQYF. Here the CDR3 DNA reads TGCAGTGCTAGGGATAGGGAGCATGAGCAGTACTTC.

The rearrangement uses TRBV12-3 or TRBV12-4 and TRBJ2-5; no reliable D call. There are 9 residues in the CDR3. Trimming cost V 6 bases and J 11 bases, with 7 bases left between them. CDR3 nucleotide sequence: TGTGCCAGCAGGACTGTTCAGTACTTC. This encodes CASRTVQYF.

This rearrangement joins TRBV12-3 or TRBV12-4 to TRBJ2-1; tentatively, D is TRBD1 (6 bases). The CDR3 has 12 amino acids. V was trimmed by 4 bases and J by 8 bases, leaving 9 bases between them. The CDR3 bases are TGTGCCAGCAGTTACAGGGTCGATGAGCAGTTCTTC. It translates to CASSYRVDEQFF.

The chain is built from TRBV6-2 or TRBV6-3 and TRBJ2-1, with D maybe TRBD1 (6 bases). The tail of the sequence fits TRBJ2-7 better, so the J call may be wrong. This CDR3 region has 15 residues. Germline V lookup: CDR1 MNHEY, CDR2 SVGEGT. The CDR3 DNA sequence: TGTGCCAGCAGTTACGGGGGCAGAGTGGGAAATGAGCAGTACTTC. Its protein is CASSYGGRVGNEQYF.

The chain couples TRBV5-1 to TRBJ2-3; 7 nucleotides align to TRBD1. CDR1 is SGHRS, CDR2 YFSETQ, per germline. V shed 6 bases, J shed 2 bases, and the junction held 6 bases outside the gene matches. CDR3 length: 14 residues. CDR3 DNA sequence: TGCGCCAGCAAGGGGGCAGGGAACACAGATACGCAGTATTTT. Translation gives CASKGAGNTDTQYF.

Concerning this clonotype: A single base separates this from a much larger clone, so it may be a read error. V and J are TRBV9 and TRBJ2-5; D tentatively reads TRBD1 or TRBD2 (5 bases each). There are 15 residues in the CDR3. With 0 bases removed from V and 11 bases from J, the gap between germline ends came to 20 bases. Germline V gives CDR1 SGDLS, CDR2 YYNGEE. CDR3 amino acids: CASSVGDPSSHEQYF. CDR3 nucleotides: TGTGCCAGCAGCGTAGGGGACCCCTCCTCTCATGAGCAGTACTTC.

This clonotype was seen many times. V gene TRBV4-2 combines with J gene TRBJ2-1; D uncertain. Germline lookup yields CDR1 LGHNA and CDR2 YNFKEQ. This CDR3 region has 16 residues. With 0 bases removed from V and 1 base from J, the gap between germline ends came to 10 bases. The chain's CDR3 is CASSQEALLSYNEQFF. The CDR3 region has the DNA TGTGCCAGCAGCCAAGAGGCCCTATTATCCTACAATGAGCAGTTCTTC.

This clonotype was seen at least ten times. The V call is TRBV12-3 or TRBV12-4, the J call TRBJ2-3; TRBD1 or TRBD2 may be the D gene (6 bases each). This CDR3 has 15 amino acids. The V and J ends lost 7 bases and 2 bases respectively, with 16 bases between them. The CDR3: CASTVGGGHTDTQYF. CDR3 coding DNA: TGTGCCAGCACCGTCGGAGGGGGTCACACAGATACGCAGTATTTT.

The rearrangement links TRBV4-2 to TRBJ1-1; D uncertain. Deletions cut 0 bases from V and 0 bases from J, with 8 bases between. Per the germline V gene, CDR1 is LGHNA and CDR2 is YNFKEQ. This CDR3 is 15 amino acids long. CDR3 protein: CASSQEGRLNTEAFF. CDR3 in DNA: TGTGCCAGCAGCCAAGAGGGCAGATTGAACACTGAAGCTTTCTTT.

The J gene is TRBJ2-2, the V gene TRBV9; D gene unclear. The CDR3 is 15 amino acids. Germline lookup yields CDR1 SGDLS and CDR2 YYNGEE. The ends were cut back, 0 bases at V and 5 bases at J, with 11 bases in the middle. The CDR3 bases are TGTGCCAGCAGCGTAGGCGAGGTGGAAACCGGGGAGCTGTTTTTT. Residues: CASSVGEVETGELFF.

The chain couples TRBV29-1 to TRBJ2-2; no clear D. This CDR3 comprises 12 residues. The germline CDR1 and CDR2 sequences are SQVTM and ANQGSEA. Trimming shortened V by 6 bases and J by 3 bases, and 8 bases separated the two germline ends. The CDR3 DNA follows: TGCAGCGTCTTCTGGGACACCGGGGAGCTGTTTTTT. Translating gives CSVFWDTGELFF.

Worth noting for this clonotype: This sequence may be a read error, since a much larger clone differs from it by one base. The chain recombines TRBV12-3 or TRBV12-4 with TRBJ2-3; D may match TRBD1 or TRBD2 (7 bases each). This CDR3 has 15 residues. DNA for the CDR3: TGTGCCAGCAGTTTAGGGCAGGGGGGGCCAGATATGCAGTATTTT. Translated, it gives CASSLGQGGPDMQYF.

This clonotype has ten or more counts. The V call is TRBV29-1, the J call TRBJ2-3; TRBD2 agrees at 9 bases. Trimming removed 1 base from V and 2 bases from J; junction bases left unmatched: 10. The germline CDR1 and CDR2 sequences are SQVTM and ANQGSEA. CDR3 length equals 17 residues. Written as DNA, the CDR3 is TGCAGCGTTGAAGGGTCGGCGAGCGGGGGGACCACAGATACGCAGTATTTT. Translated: CSVEGSASGGTTDTQYF.